The 28 T cell receptor beta chains reported below all come from one sample, sequenced in a study of a mutant IDH1 vaccine in newly diagnosed glioma. Time point of the sample: week 35, safety follow-up. A single vaccine dose contained 300 ug of mutant IDH1 20-mer peptide, and topical imiquimod was used with it. These receptors have no known antigen. Assay used: immunoSEQ multiplex PCR; TCRdb lists only in-frame clones, some missing. The table lists about 56,000 clones, about nine tenths of them singletons. Sample: PBMCs, taken from a glioma patient whose treatment included an IDH1 peptide vaccine. The receptors were sampled from a man aged 35 to 55 with glioma.

This clone was recorded only once. V is TRBV19 and J is TRBJ2-7; TRBD1 matches 9 bases. V lost 3 bases and J lost 3; bases outside the gene matches: 6. The CDR3 loop spans 15 amino acids. Per the germline V gene, CDR1 is LNHDA and CDR2 is SQIVND (reference sequence). CDR3 amino acids: CASSMEEGQGYEQYF. The CDR3 DNA sequence: TGTGCCAGTAGTATGGAAGAGGGACAGGGCTACGAGCAGTACTTC. Together with reference TRBV19 and TRBJ2-7, the CDR3 gives the full variable domain: DGGITQSPKYLFRKEGQNVTLSCEQNLNHDAMYWYRQDPGQGLRLIYYSQIVNDFQKGDIAEGYSVSREKKESFPLTVTSAQKNPTAFYLCASSMEEGQGYEQYFGPGTRLTVT.

J is TRBJ1-1 and V is TRBV19; D is ambiguous. CDR3 size: 13 residues. The germline gives CDR1 LNHDA, CDR2 SQIVND (reference sequence). The V end lost 5 bases, the J end lost 2 bases, and 9 bases lay between the germline ends. The CDR3 here is CASSQWGNTEAFF. The CDR3 nucleotides read TGTGCCAGTAGTCAGTGGGGAAACACTGAAGCTTTCTTT.

In this sample, this clone turned up once. The V and J genes are TRBV6-5 and TRBJ1-1, with D unclear. Germline values: CDR1 MNHEY, CDR2 SVGAGI. There are 14 residues in the CDR3. Trimming stripped 2 bases from V and 1 base from J, with 8 bases between. CDR3 loop: CASSYRYTNTEAFF. The CDR3 DNA sequence: TGTGCCAGCAGTTACCGATACACGAACACTGAAGCTTTCTTT.

The chain employs TRBV10-3 and TRBJ2-5; D is perhaps TRBD1 or TRBD2 (5 bases each). The V end lost 7 bases, the J end lost 1 base, and 10 bases lay between the germline ends. Germline CDR1 ENHRY, CDR2 SYGVKD. The CDR3 sequence is 13 residues long. Here the CDR3 reads CAIKAGSQETQYF. Written as DNA, the CDR3 is TGTGCCATCAAGGCAGGGAGCCAAGAGACCCAGTACTTC.

The V call is TRBV7-2, the J call TRBJ2-3, with D perhaps being TRBD1 or TRBD2 (6 bases each). The length of the CDR3 is 13 residues. The V gene's germline CDR1 is SGHTA and CDR2 FQGNSA. V gave up 9 bases and J gave up 6 bases, with 16 bases separating them. CDR3 coding DNA: TGTGCCAGTAAGACGGGGGCTGGGGATACGCAGTATTTT. Its translation is CASKTGAGDTQYF. Based on the CDR3 plus reference TRBV7-2 and TRBJ2-3, the full variable domain is GAGVSQSPSNKVTEKGKDVELRCDPISGHTALYWYRQSLGQGLEFLIYFQGNSAPDKSGLPSDRFSAERTGGSVSTLTIQRTQQEDSAVYLCASKTGAGDTQYFGPGTRLTVL.

The gene calls are TRBV6-6 and TRBJ2-3; the D is unclear. The germline CDR1 and CDR2 sequences are MNHNY and SVGAGI (reference sequence). V was shortened by 8 bases and J by 2 bases, with 14 bases between the two germline ends. This CDR3 is built from 14 residues. The CDR3 is CASLLAVNTDTQYF. CDR3 sequence (DNA): TGTGCCAGCCTCCTCGCGGTAAACACAGATACGCAGTATTTT.

This rearrangement joins TRBV13 to TRBJ1-1; TRBD1 is a possible D gene (5 bases). V was pared by 7 bases and J by 3 bases, with 12 bases between. The CDR3 covers 13 residues. From germline, CDR1 is PRHDT and CDR2 FYEKMQ (reference sequence). The CDR3 loop reads CASNKWGYTEAFF. CDR3 DNA sequence: TGTGCCAGCAACAAATGGGGGTACACTGAAGCTTTCTTT.

The rearrangement uses TRBV6-5 and TRBJ1-1, with D possibly matching TRBD1 (5 bases). CDR3 length: 15 amino acids. Germline V gives CDR1 MNHEY, CDR2 SVGAGI. With 0 bases removed from V and 3 bases from J, the gap between germline ends came to 11 bases. The CDR3 sequence: CASSYSRQGDTEAFF. The CDR3 DNA reads TGTGCCAGCAGTTACTCGCGGCAGGGCGACACTGAAGCTTTCTTT.

The chain recombines TRBV4-2 with TRBJ2-2; D possibly corresponds to TRBD2 (6 bases). The CDR3 extends over 14 amino acids. Germline-derived CDR1 and CDR2 are LGHNA and YNFKEQ. Deletions cut 4 bases from V and 6 bases from J, with 12 bases between. The CDR3 is CASSPSGLSGELFF. In nucleotides, the CDR3 is TGTGCCAGCAGCCCCTCTGGACTATCCGGGGAGCTGTTTTTT.

CDR3 sequence: CVSALAGSADTQYF. Here the CDR3 DNA reads TGTGTCTCAGCCCTAGCGGGCTCTGCAGATACGCAGTATTTT. The gene calls are TRBV11-2 and TRBJ2-3; 8 bases align to TRBD2. Germline assignment: CDR1 SGHAT and CDR2 FQNNGV. The CDR3 is 14 residues long.

V usage is TRBV19 and J usage is TRBJ2-1; TRBD2 might be the D (5 bases). Trimming cost V 6 bases and J 3 bases, with 12 bases left between them. The CDR3 extends over 14 amino acids. CDR1 and CDR2 from the germline V gene are LNHDA and SQIVND (reference sequence). CDR3 nucleotide sequence: TGTGCCAGTAGCCCGGGAACCTACTACAATGAGCAGTTCTTC. The encoded protein is CASSPGTYYNEQFF.

The gene calls are TRBV5-8 and TRBJ1-5, with D maybe TRBD1 (6 bases). The V gene's germline CDR1 is SGHTS and CDR2 YDEGEE. V was trimmed by 4 bases and J by 2 bases, leaving 16 bases between them. The CDR3 runs to 16 residues. CDR3 sequence reads: CASSVNPGVRNQPQHF. The CDR3 bases are TGTGCCAGCAGCGTTAACCCAGGGGTACGCAATCAGCCCCAGCATTTT.

The rearrangement joins TRBV6-1 to TRBJ2-1, with 14 bases fitting TRBD2. CDR3 length: 15 residues. Germline V lookup: CDR1 MNHNS, CDR2 SASEGT. Trimming removed 6 bases from V and 10 bases from J; junction bases left unmatched: 8. CDR3 residues: CASRVTSGRAIEQFF. In DNA, the CDR3 is TGTGCCAGCAGAGTGACTAGCGGGAGGGCTATAGAGCAGTTCTTC.

CDR3 nucleotides: TGTGCCAGCAGTAAAGGGGCCAGGGGAGCATACGAGCAGTACTTC. Its translation is CASSKGARGAYEQYF. The chain couples TRBV13 to TRBJ2-7; D possibly corresponds to TRBD1 (6 bases). The CDR3 totals 15 residues. Per the germline V gene, CDR1 is PRHDT and CDR2 is FYEKMQ (reference sequence). The ends were cut back, 6 bases at V and 4 bases at J, with 19 bases in the middle.

This clone was picked up a small number of times. The chain couples TRBV10-3 to TRBJ2-5; 9 nucleotides match TRBD2. The CDR3 runs to 16 residues. From germline, CDR1 is ENHRY and CDR2 SYGVKD. J gave up 5 bases and V 3 bases, and 10 bases lay outside the gene matches. The CDR3 reads CAISDISGRSTETQYF. The CDR3 nucleotides read TGTGCCATCAGTGATATTAGCGGGAGATCTACGGAGACCCAGTACTTC.

This clone has only a few counts. The chain uses TRBV7-9 and TRBJ2-1, with 11 bases lining up with TRBD1. V lost 5 bases and J lost 9; bases outside the gene matches: 6. Germline loops: CDR1 SEHNR, CDR2 FQNEAQ (reference sequence). The CDR3 has 14 residues. The CDR3 spells CASSEGQGVVEQFF. The CDR3 nucleotides read TGTGCCAGCAGCGAGGGACAGGGGGTGGTTGAGCAGTTCTTC.

This rearrangement joins TRBV5-1 to TRBJ2-7, with TRBD1 matching 12 bases. The CDR3 is 13 residues long. The V and J ends lost 7 bases and 2 bases, in that order; junction bases with no gene match: 1. Germline CDR1 and CDR2: SGHRS and YFSETQ. The CDR3 nucleotides read TGCGCCAGCGGGACAGGGGGCCCCTACGAGCAGTACTTC. Translated: CASGTGGPYEQYF.

V is TRBV19 and J is TRBJ2-1, with D unclear. This CDR3 is built from 12 residues. V shed 3 bases and J shed 5 bases, with 5 bases lying between them. Germline lookup yields CDR1 LNHDA and CDR2 SQIVND (reference sequence). CDR3 sequence reads: CASSMLNNEQFF. Here the CDR3 DNA reads TGTGCCAGTAGTATGCTTAACAATGAGCAGTTCTTC.

CDR3 residues: CASRGPGLWEQFF. The CDR3 DNA follows: TGTGCCAGCAGGGGACCCGGATTATGGGAGCAGTTCTTC. This chain links TRBV27 with TRBJ2-1, with D perhaps matching TRBD1 or TRBD2 (5 bases each). The CDR3 covers 13 residues. V dropped 6 bases and J dropped 10 bases, with 16 bases sitting between them. From germline, CDR1 is MNHEY and CDR2 SMNVEV (reference sequence).

The V and J genes are TRBV7-2 and TRBJ2-7, with unresolved D. Germline assignment: CDR1 SGHTA and CDR2 FQGNSA. There are 14 residues in the CDR3. Deletions cut 0 bases from V and 0 bases from J, with 6 bases between. The CDR3, as DNA: TGTGCCAGCAGCTTAGCGCCTAGCTCCTACGAGCAGTACTTC. Translated, it gives CASSLAPSSYEQYF.

The J gene is TRBJ2-7, the V gene TRBV6-1; possibly TRBD1 for D (7 bases). V shed 6 bases and J shed 7 bases, with 22 bases lying between them. The CDR3 sequence is 15 residues long. Germline assignment: CDR1 MNHNS and CDR2 SASEGT. The CDR3 spells CASSQGGRGAGEQYF. DNA for the CDR3: TGTGCCAGCAGCCAGGGGGGCAGGGGGGCAGGAGAGCAGTACTTC.

This chain connects TRBV7-9 to TRBJ2-7; a weak D match, TRBD1 (6 bases). V lost 4 bases and J lost 2, with 12 bases in between. Germline assignment: CDR1 SEHNR and CDR2 FQNEAQ (reference sequence). The CDR3 is 14 residues long. The chain's CDR3 is CASSSEGQAYEQYF. CDR3 in DNA: TGTGCCAGCAGCTCTGAGGGACAAGCCTACGAGCAGTACTTC.

The rearrangement joins TRBV6-1 to TRBJ1-5, with TRBD1 matching over 8 bases. The germline gives CDR1 MNHNS, CDR2 SASEGT. The trim removed 7 bases at V and 2 bases at J, leaving 7 bases unmatched. The CDR3 is made up of 15 amino acids. CDR3 sequence (DNA): TGTGCCAGCAAGGACAGGGTCTGGGGCAATCAGCCCCAGCATTTT. Translating gives CASKDRVWGNQPQHF.

The chain has TRBV6-5 and TRBJ1-3, with 9 bases lining up with TRBD1. The CDR3 spans 15 residues. Germline trimming cut 7 bases from V and 0 bases from J; bases unmatched to any gene: 4. CDR1 is MNHEY, CDR2 SVGAGI, per germline. Written as DNA, the CDR3 is TGTGCCAGCATTTTGACAGGGGGCTCTGGAAACACCATATATTTT. Amino acid sequence: CASILTGGSGNTIYF.

V gene TRBV11-2 combines with J gene TRBJ2-2; 7 bases agree with TRBD2. CDR3 length: 15 amino acids. V was clipped by 3 bases and J by 3 bases; unmatched bases: 4. Germline CDR1 is SGHAT and CDR2 is FQNNGV. CDR3 nucleotide sequence: TGTGCCAGCAGCTTTGGCGGGAGCGACACCGGGGAGCTGTTTTTT. Translating it yields CASSFGGSDTGELFF.

The rearrangement links TRBV5-4 to TRBJ2-5; D might be TRBD1 (7 bases). V was clipped by 1 base and J by 4 bases, with 14 bases between them. Germline V gene data show CDR1 as SGHNT and CDR2 as YYREEE (reference sequence). The CDR3 extends over 15 amino acids. CDR3 nucleotides: TGTGCCAGCAGCTTGAGGAGGGCAGGGGGAGAGACCCAGTACTTC. Translated: CASSLRRAGGETQYF. Based on the CDR3 plus reference TRBV5-4 and TRBJ2-5, the full variable domain is ETGVTQSPTHLIKTRGQQVTLRCSSQSGHNTVSWYQQALGQGPQFIFQYYREEENGRGNFPPRFSGLQFPNYSSELNVNALELDDSALYLCASSLRRAGGETQYFGPGTRLLVL.

The CDR3 DNA is TGTGCCAGTAAACAAGGGACAGGCAATCAGCCCCAGCATTTT. Protein product: CASKQGTGNQPQHF. The chain combines TRBV19 with TRBJ1-5; the match to TRBD1 covers 7 bases. J was trimmed by 2 bases and V by 7 bases; bases with no gene match: 5. CDR1 is LNHDA, CDR2 SQIVND, per germline (reference sequence). This CDR3 comprises 14 residues.

V usage is TRBV6-5 and J usage is TRBJ2-7; 7 nucleotides align to TRBD1. There are 14 residues in the CDR3. V lost 6 bases to trimming and J lost 5 bases; unmatched junction nucleotides: 10. The germline CDR1 and CDR2 sequences are MNHEY and SVGAGI. The CDR3 DNA sequence: TGTGCCAGCAGACAGGGGCTGGCGTCTCACGAGCAGTACTTC. Translated: CASRQGLASHEQYF.